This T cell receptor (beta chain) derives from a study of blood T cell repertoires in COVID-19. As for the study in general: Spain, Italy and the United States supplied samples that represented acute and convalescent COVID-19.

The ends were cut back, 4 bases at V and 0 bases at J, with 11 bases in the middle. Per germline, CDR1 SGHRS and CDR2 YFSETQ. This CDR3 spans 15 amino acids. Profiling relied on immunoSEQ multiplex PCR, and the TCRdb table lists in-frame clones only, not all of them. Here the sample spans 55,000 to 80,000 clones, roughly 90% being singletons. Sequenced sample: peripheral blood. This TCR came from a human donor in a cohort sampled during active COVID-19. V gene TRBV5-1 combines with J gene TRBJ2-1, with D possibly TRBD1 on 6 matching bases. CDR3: CASSTTGSSYNEQFF. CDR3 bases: TGCGCCAGCAGCACCACAGGGAGCTCCTACAATGAGCAGTTCTTC. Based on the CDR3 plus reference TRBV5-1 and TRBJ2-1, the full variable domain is KAGVTQTPRYLIKTRGQQVTLSCSPISGHRSVSWYQQTPGQGLQFLFEYFSETQRNKGNFPGRFSGRQFSNSRSEMNVSTLELGDSALYLCASSTTGSSYNEQFFGPGTRLTVL.